What follows are 27 T cell receptor beta chains derived from one specimen sequenced in a study of cytomegalovirus exposure and HLA in healthy donors. PCR involved 60 Vbeta and 13 Jbeta primers. This table comes from immunoSEQ multiplex PCR, and its TCRdb copy is limited to in-frame clones, with some not included. The sample lists 110,000 to 150,000 clones; 65% to 80% were seen once. Sequencing was carried out using PBMCs. Source of these receptors: a man aged 25-45 years in good health and CMV-seronegative.

The chain joins TRBV29-1 to TRBJ2-7; the D gene is possibly TRBD1 (6 bases). CDR3 length: 12 amino acids. Germline lookup yields CDR1 SQVTM and CDR2 ANQGSEA. Trimming shortened V by 7 bases and J by 0 bases, and 10 bases separated the two germline ends. CDR3 protein: CSAGQFSYEQYF. CDR3 DNA sequence: TGCAGCGCCGGACAGTTCTCCTACGAGCAGTACTTC.

V gene TRBV6-1 combines with J gene TRBJ2-7; D is perhaps TRBD1 (6 bases). Germline-derived CDR1 and CDR2 are MNHNS and SASEGT. This CDR3 region has 15 residues. Between the trimmed V and J ends, which lost 4 bases and 0 bases, there was a span of 13 bases. CDR3 region: CASSVPGVYSYEQYF. CDR3 coding DNA: TGTGCCAGCAGTGTACCAGGGGTCTACTCCTACGAGCAGTACTTC.

The rearrangement uses TRBV19 and TRBJ1-1; D is unclear. Germline values: CDR1 LNHDA, CDR2 SQIVND (reference sequence). Trimming took 5 bases from V and 4 from J, leaving 20 bases between them. The CDR3 contains 16 residues. As DNA, the CDR3 is TGTGCCAGTAGTCCCCAAGGCATGGGAGTGGGCACTGAAGCTTTCTTT. This codes for CASSPQGMGVGTEAFF.

This clone turned up a few times. The rearrangement uses TRBV6-4 and TRBJ2-1; 8 bases agree with TRBD1. The CDR3 has 15 residues. Losses at the gene ends were 6 bases for V and 3 bases for J; bases not matched to a gene: 7. From germline, CDR1 is MRHNA and CDR2 SNTAGT. CDR3 protein: CASSRQGSNYNEQFF. CDR3 sequence (DNA): TGTGCCAGCAGCAGACAGGGGTCAAACTACAATGAGCAGTTCTTC.

The chain joins TRBV2 to TRBJ2-3, with D perhaps TRBD2 (6 bases). Germline V gene lookup returns CDR1 SNHLY and CDR2 FYNNEI. Between the trimmed V and J ends, which lost 8 bases and 7 bases, there was a span of 10 bases. The CDR3 has 11 amino acids. The CDR3 protein is CASSGDNTQYF. CDR3 bases: TGTGCCAGCTCGGGAGACAATACGCAGTATTTT.

This clone has more than one count but fewer than ten. The V and J genes are TRBV5-1 and TRBJ2-5; D is possibly TRBD1 (6 bases). The end of the DNA aligns better with TRBJ2-7, so the J call may be wrong. The CDR3 length is 15 residues. CDR1 SGHRS and CDR2 YFSETQ come from the germline V gene. CDR3 bases: TGCGCCAGCAGAGCCAGGGGCGATAGTTCCTACGAGCAGTACTTC. It codes for CASRARGDSSYEQYF.

The V and J genes are TRBV28 and TRBJ2-1; 9 bases fit TRBD1. The CDR3 is 14 amino acids. With V trimmed by 6 bases and J by 10 bases, 10 bases remained unmatched. Per germline, CDR1 MDHEN and CDR2 SYDVKM. CDR3 amino acids: CASRDRGLIREQFF. CDR3 DNA: TGTGCCAGCAGGGACAGGGGCCTGATCAGGGAGCAGTTCTTC. Looking up the rest from reference TRBV28 and TRBJ2-1 gives the full variable domain: DVKVTQSSRYLVKRTGEKVFLECVQDMDHENMFWYRQDPGLGLRLIYFSYDVKMKEKGDIPEGYSVSREKKERFSLILESASTNQTSMYLCASRDRGLIREQFFGPGTRLTVL.

This clone is a singleton in its sample. The chain carries TRBV21-1 and TRBJ1-4; TRBD1 was called by the table and not checked on the DNA. TRBV21-1 is noted as a pseudogene. This CDR3 comprises 16 residues. Here the CDR3 reads CASPRTGVLTNEKLFF. The CDR3 bases are TGTGCCAGCCCTAGGACAGGGGTCTTGACTAATGAAAAACTGTTTTTT.

The chain joins TRBV14 to TRBJ1-2; 7 nucleotides agree with TRBD1. Per germline, CDR1 SGHDN and CDR2 FVKESK. This CDR3 is 14 amino acids long. Trimming removed 3 bases from V and 2 bases from J; junction bases left unmatched: 3. CDR3 protein: CASSHRGSNYGYTF. DNA of the CDR3: TGTGCCAGCAGCCACAGGGGGTCAAACTATGGCTACACCTTC. The complete variable domain, with remaining parts taken from reference TRBV14 and TRBJ1-2, reads EAGVTQFPSHSVIEKGQTVTLRCDPISGHDNLYWYRRVMGKEIKFLLHFVKESKQDESGMPNNRFLAERTGGTYSTLKVQPAELEDSGVYFCASSHRGSNYGYTFGSGTRLTVV.

The chain uses TRBV29-1 and TRBJ1-1; TRBD1 matches at 11 bases. From germline, CDR1 is SQVTM and CDR2 ANQGSEA. This CDR3 is 13 amino acids long. The V and J ends lost 5 bases and 3 bases, in that order; junction bases with no gene match: 2. CDR3 sequence reads: CSVRDRGDTEAFF. CDR3 bases: TGCAGCGTTCGGGACAGGGGGGACACTGAAGCTTTCTTT.

J is TRBJ1-2 and V is TRBV18; D perhaps matches TRBD1 (5 bases). Per germline, CDR1 KGHSH and CDR2 LQKENI. Between the trimmed V and J ends, which lost 1 base and 4 bases, there was a span of 7 bases. This CDR3 has 13 amino acids. DNA of the CDR3: TGTGCCAGCTCACCACGGGGCGGCTATGGCTACACCTTC. This sequence encodes CASSPRGGYGYTF.

The chain has TRBV5-6 and TRBJ2-7; a weak D match, TRBD1 (6 bases). The V end was cut by 2 bases, the J end by 0 bases, with 12 bases between. In germline, CDR1 is SGHDT, CDR2 YYEEEE. The CDR3 contains 15 residues. The CDR3 loop is CASSFSGTPSYEQYF. The CDR3 DNA reads TGTGCCAGCAGCTTCAGTGGGACACCCTCCTACGAGCAGTACTTC.

This clone was observed a few times. The rearrangement uses TRBV28 and TRBJ2-7; a possible D gene is TRBD2 (6 bases). Germline loops: CDR1 MDHEN, CDR2 SYDVKM. V lost 8 bases and J 7 bases, leaving 18 bases between the germline ends. The CDR3 is 13 residues long. This CDR3 reads CASSRGREREQYF. CDR3 nucleotide sequence: TGTGCCAGCTCAAGGGGCCGGGAGCGAGAGCAGTACTTC.

The chain links TRBV28 to TRBJ2-7, with a tentative D call TRBD2 (5 bases). Trimming removed 1 base from V and 4 bases from J, with 14 bases in between. The germline V gene has CDR1 MDHEN and CDR2 SYDVKM. This CDR3 spans 15 amino acids. The DNA of the CDR3 is TGTGCCAGCAGTTTATACGGGGATTCGCGGTACGAGCAGTACTTC. Translating gives CASSLYGDSRYEQYF.

The chain carries TRBV2 and TRBJ2-5, with 7 bases identical to TRBD1. The end of the DNA fits TRBJ2-7 better, so the J call may be wrong. The CDR3 sequence is 14 residues long. Looked up from germline, CDR1 is SNHLY and CDR2 is FYNNEI. CDR3 residues: CASIKPGTAYEQYF. Written as DNA, the CDR3 is TGTGCCAGCATCAAACCCGGGACAGCATACGAGCAGTACTTC.

The chain uses TRBV2 and TRBJ2-1, with 12 nucleotides matching TRBD2. The CDR3 has 19 residues. V lost 0 bases, J lost 1 base, and 7 bases stayed unmatched. Germline CDR1 and CDR2: SNHLY and FYNNEI. The CDR3 spells CASSEALLAGGRSYNEQFF. CDR3 nucleotide sequence: TGTGCCAGCAGTGAAGCGCTTCTAGCGGGGGGGCGGTCCTACAATGAGCAGTTCTTC.

The V call is TRBV6-1, the J call TRBJ2-2, with 7 bases that match TRBD2. CDR1 and CDR2 from the germline V gene are MNHNS and SASEGT. With V trimmed by 3 bases and J by 6 bases, 10 bases remained unmatched. The CDR3 spans 16 residues. CDR3 nucleotide sequence: TGTGCCAGCAGTGATTACCCCCAGCGGGAAGCCGGGGAGCTGTTTTTT. This sequence encodes CASSDYPQREAGELFF.

This clone was observed a few times. The chain recombines TRBV7-8 with TRBJ1-1; D might be TRBD1 (5 bases). CDR3 length equals 16 residues. V lost 0 bases, J lost 3 bases, and 14 bases lay in between. Germline assignment: CDR1 SGHVS and CDR2 FQNEAQ. CDR3 nucleotide sequence: TGTGCCAGCAGCTTAGCGTGGGGTGGAGGGGACACTGAAGCTTTCTTT. Translated: CASSLAWGGGDTEAFF.

As regards this clone: At the DNA level, this CDR3 is encoded by other sequences in the same sample as well. The chain employs TRBV30 and TRBJ1-3; 7 bases are shared with TRBD1. Germline trimming cut 0 bases from V and 1 base from J; bases unmatched to any gene: 0. Germline CDR1 and CDR2: GTSNPN and SVGIG (reference sequence). The CDR3 length is 14 residues. CDR3 nucleotide sequence: TGTGCCTGGAGTGTACAGGGGTCTGGAAACACCATATATTTT. Translating it yields CAWSVQGSGNTIYF.

As concerns this clone: Other DNA sequences in this sample translate to the same CDR3. This chain connects TRBV5-6 to TRBJ2-3; maybe TRBD1 (5 bases). The CDR3 length is 18 residues. Germline CDR1 SGHDT, CDR2 YYEEEE. Trimming took 1 base from V and 0 from J, leaving 18 bases between them. DNA for the CDR3: TGTGCCAGCAGCTTGTCGACCCTACAGGAATCTAGCACAGATACGCAGTATTTT. Translating it yields CASSLSTLQESSTDTQYF.

The CDR3 here is CASSARESSEQYF. The CDR3 DNA follows: TGTGCCAGCAGTGCGCGCGAGAGTAGCGAGCAGTACTTC. This rearrangement joins TRBV6-5 to TRBJ2-7; no firm D call. Germline CDR1 reads MNHEY; CDR2 reads SVGAGI. CDR3 length: 13 amino acids. Deletions cut 5 bases from V and 6 bases from J, with 14 bases between.

V usage is TRBV9 and J usage is TRBJ2-7, with no clear D. The CDR3 spans 13 residues. Trimming cost V 0 bases and J 2 bases, with 6 bases left between them. Germline V gene lookup returns CDR1 SGDLS and CDR2 YYNGEE. The CDR3 loop is CASSVGSTYEQYF. The CDR3 DNA is TGTGCCAGCAGCGTAGGGAGCACCTACGAGCAGTACTTC.

The chain employs TRBV5-1 and TRBJ1-5, with D possibly TRBD1 on 6 matching bases. Trimming shortened V by 2 bases and J by 2 bases, and 11 bases separated the two germline ends. CDR3 length: 15 residues. CDR1 is SGHRS, CDR2 YFSETQ, per germline. CDR3 protein: CASSLTGLGNQPQHF. The CDR3 DNA is TGCGCCAGCAGCTTAACAGGGCTTGGCAATCAGCCCCAGCATTTT. The full variable domain, completed using reference TRBV5-1 and TRBJ1-5, is KAGVTQTPRYLIKTRGQQVTLSCSPISGHRSVSWYQQTPGQGLQFLFEYFSETQRNKGNFPGRFSGRQFSNSRSEMNVSTLELGDSALYLCASSLTGLGNQPQHFGDGTRLSIL.

The rearrangement uses TRBV9 and TRBJ2-7; a weak D match, TRBD1 (6 bases). V shed 0 bases and J shed 2 bases, with 12 bases lying between them. The germline gives CDR1 SGDLS, CDR2 YYNGEE. The CDR3 covers 15 residues. The CDR3, as DNA: TGTGCCAGCAGCGTAGCCCGGGACACCACCTACGAGCAGTACTTC. Protein sequence: CASSVARDTTYEQYF.

The genes are TRBV28 and TRBJ2-5; the D gene is possibly TRBD2 (5 bases). Deletions cut 2 bases from V and 1 base from J, with 11 bases between. Germline V gene lookup returns CDR1 MDHEN and CDR2 SYDVKM. This CDR3 has 15 amino acids. The CDR3 DNA follows: TGTGCCAGCAGTTTAGCAGAGGGCTGCCAAGAGACCCAGTACTTC. Its protein product is CASSLAEGCQETQYF.

The rearrangement links TRBV5-1 to TRBJ1-2; D is unresolved. Germline V lookup: CDR1 SGHRS, CDR2 YFSETQ. CDR3 length: 15 amino acids. The germline V and J ends were trimmed by 4 bases and 3 bases, with 16 bases remaining between them. CDR3 nucleotides: TGCGCCAGCAGCGCTGAGGGTGCGGTAGACTATGGCTACACCTTC. This codes for CASSAEGAVDYGYTF.

This clone has more than one count but fewer than ten. The chain combines TRBV30 with TRBJ1-1; D may be TRBD1 (5 bases). Germline V gives CDR1 GTSNPN, CDR2 SVGIG (reference sequence). The V end was cut by 8 bases, the J end by 1 base, with 11 bases between. This CDR3 spans 12 amino acids. The CDR3 sequence: CAADGGNTEAFF. The CDR3 nucleotides are TGTGCCGCAGACGGGGGGAACACTGAAGCTTTCTTT. Supplemented by reference TRBV30 and TRBJ1-1, the full variable domain reads SQTIHQWPATLVQPVGSPLSLECTVEGTSNPNLYWYRQAAGRGLQLLFYSVGIGQISSEVPQNLSASRPQDRQFILSSKKLLLSDSGFYLCAADGGNTEAFFGQGTRLTVV.